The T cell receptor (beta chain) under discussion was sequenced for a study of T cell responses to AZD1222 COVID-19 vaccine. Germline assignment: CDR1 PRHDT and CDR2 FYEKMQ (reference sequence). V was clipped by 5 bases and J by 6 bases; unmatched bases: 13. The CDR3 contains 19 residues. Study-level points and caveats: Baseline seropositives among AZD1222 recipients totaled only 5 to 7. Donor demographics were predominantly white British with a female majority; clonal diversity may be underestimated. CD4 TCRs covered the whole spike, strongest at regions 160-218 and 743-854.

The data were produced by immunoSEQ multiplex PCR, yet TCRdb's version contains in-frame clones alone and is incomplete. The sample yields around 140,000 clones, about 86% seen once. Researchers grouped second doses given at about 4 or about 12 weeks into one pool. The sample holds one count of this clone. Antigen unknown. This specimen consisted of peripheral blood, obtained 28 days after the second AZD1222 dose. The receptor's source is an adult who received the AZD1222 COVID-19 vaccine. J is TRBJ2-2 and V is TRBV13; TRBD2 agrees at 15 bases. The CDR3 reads CASSPGLAGGPRRAGELFF. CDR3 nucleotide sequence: TGTGCCAGCAGCCCCGGACTAGCGGGAGGGCCGAGGAGGGCCGGGGAGCTGTTTTTT.